This T cell receptor (beta chain) comes out of a study of T cells after yellow fever vaccination. The study's findings and limits: Any FACS-sorted repertoire could hold abundant clonotypes that contaminate it from the bulk population. Overlap between CD4 and CD8 compartments was detected for a small share of clonotypes.

This CDR3 contains 17 residues. Trimming removed 0 bases from V and 2 bases from J, with 14 bases in between. The V gene's germline CDR1 is SGHRS and CDR2 YFSETQ. They built TCR cDNA with 5'RACE template switching, a step that put in a universal primer site and UMIs. Each CDR3 protein is one row after TCRdb ran MiXCR on the 5' RACE reads. The top ten hold 3% to 4% of the sample, which has hundreds of thousands of distinct CDR3 sequences, 8.7% seen once. On this clonotype: Its antigen is not known.

The TCR originated in a man aged 18 to 30 who received the YFV17D yellow fever vaccine. Here the sequenced sample was CD4+ T cells sorted from PBMCs, taken 5 days after the yellow fever booster vaccination. The rearrangement joins TRBV5-1 to TRBJ2-2; D gene uncertain. The CDR3 nucleotides are TGCGCCAGCAGCTTGGCCCCTCGGACGGCCAACACCGGGGAGCTGTTTTTT. This codes for CASSLAPRTANTGELFF.